This T cell receptor (beta chain) is from a study of blood T cell repertoires in COVID-19. Study background: From T cells, B-cell-depleted T cells, or PBMCs came the material, which was cDNA or gDNA.

Seattle cases were enrolled at active infection and followed longitudinally. The V gene end was trimmed by 8 bases and the J gene end by 5 bases; junction bases not matched to a gene: 6. The CDR3 sequence is 13 residues long. The germline V gene encodes CDR1 KGHDR and CDR2 SFDVKD. In the authors' methods: Reference gene primers were amplified, and this amplification served to estimate nucleated cell counts. Assay: immunoSEQ multiplex PCR; the TCRdb copy retains only in-frame clones and omits some. The V and J calls and clone size are taken from that table; D and trimming were inferred from the DNA. The sample lists 80,000 to 100,000 clones, over 65% occurring once.

This TCR was sampled from a man aged 65 to 79 with COVID-19, enrolled during active disease. Input material: peripheral blood. The chain combines TRBV24-1 with TRBJ1-1, with 8 bases matching TRBD1. CDR3 DNA sequence: TGTGCCACCAAGACAGGGGAGATGACTGAAGCTTTCTTT. Protein sequence: CATKTGEMTEAFF.